This entry describes one T cell receptor beta chain. This clone was picked up a small number of times. Its antigen is still unknown. Base qualities are not provided; no much larger clone lies one nucleotide away. These data come from a study of beta chain features in type 1 diabetes (dated by TCRdb to 2016 to 2019). Turning to the overall study: Mean age, gender distribution, total cell number and subset yield were not different between patients and healthy donors. A total of roughly 99,000,000 sorted cells were examined across all samples, and the number of cells per subset was strongly correlated with RNA yield. In the study, TCRB repertoires of sorted circulating CD4+ T cell subsets from recently diagnosed type 1 diabetes patients were compared with those of matched healthy donors. Naive and central memory subsets were obtained from all 28 donors, but regulatory and stem cell-like memory subsets were isolated from only 8 patients and roughly eight healthy donors. Study-wide findings and limitations: The naive, central memory and regulatory TCRB repertoires appeared to resemble one another more closely among patients than among healthy donors. PCR may preferentially amplify shorter templates, but because patient and control samples were amplified and corrected together, any resulting skew would affect both groups equally. In all four CD4+ subsets, TCRB CDR3 length was moderately but significantly shorter in type 1 diabetes patients. At VDJ recombination sites, type 1 diabetes patients had fewer insertions and more deleted nucleotides, which implies abnormalities in thymic rearrangement. Because cDNA was sequenced instead of genomic DNA, highly expressing activated cells could be over-represented, though the groups showed no difference in activation or CD3 levels. Because the HLA sub-analyses included only small numbers of individuals, any influence of HLA type on TCRB rearrangement was left unresolved.

From cysteine to phenylalanine, the CDR3 is 16 amino acids long. Only the CDR3 DNA stays, 48 bases, in frame from base 1. V is pruned by 0 bases and J by 11 bases, leaving 9 bases of the junction without a gene match. The High Capacity cDNA Reverse Transcription Kit was used to reverse transcribe all of the isolated RNA, meaning that expressed TCRB transcripts were what got sequenced. Deep immunoSEQ sequencing was applied to naive, central memory and regulatory T cell samples, giving an average of about 3.7 million total reads per sample. Sorted cells were lysed in RLT buffer, and RNA was extracted using DNase-treated RNeasy Micro or Mini kits according to cell number. Each cell subset was processed on its own to prevent cross-contamination, while patient and healthy donor samples were processed together. Using the immunoSEQ multiplex PCR, TCRB sequences were amplified from cDNA into 87-bp fragments spanning the CDR3 region. Sequencing of the amplicons was done on the Illumina HiSeq platform. Per the source publication's procedure: PCR bias was corrected computationally using synthetic template baselines, and reads within Hamming distance 2 were collapsed, with unmergeable singletons discarded. Reads were aligned to IMGT to assign V, D and J genes, CDR3 length, and insertions or deletions at six rearrangement sites. Within each subset, clonotype counts were normalized to sorted cell number, after which true diversity and Gini coefficients were computed with the tcR R package. The overlap coefficient, calculated on TCRB nucleotide sequences, was used to measure repertoire sharing. As a proxy for the pre-selection repertoire, out-of-frame TCRB sequences from naive cells were analyzed. TCRdb limited this immuneACCESS table to in-frame rearrangements with V and J called. A share of clones is missing; checked studies link under half to unresolved V genes, and the rest is unexplained. Clonal size and the V and J genes are those of that table, whereas D and trimming came from the DNA. A total of hundreds of thousands of clones appear in this sample, roughly an eighth of them only once. The leading ten clones occupy 0.025% to 0.03% of the sample.

Each donor gave one peripheral blood draw, averaging approximately 0.12 L, which was collected into heparinised tubes. Naive, central memory, regulatory and stem cell-like memory CD4+ T cells were sorted on a BD FACSAria II using a panel including CD45RO, CCR7, CD25, CD127, CD95 and CD27. Every sorted population had a purity above 95%. PBMCs were separated immediately by Lymphoprep density gradient centrifugation and were stained directly, without being cultured. Samples were stained and sorted in pairs, with one healthy donor and one patient per experiment, so that batch effects were minimized. The chain was built from TRBV23-1 and TRBJ1-6, and 8 junctional nucleotides match TRBD1. TRBV23-1 is designated an ORF whose function remains uncertain. The TCR comes from a middle-aged woman in good health. Sequencing was done on a sample of naive CD4+ T cells from blood. The intended sense of this specimen's cell subset or site label: true naive CD4+ T cells. The DNA sequence is TGCGCCAGCAGTCAATCCACACAGGGGGATTGCACACCCCTCCACTTT. It is translated as CASSQSTQGDCTPLHF.